This TCR beta chain was retrieved from a study of response to subunit inactivated influenza vaccine. This clonotype has ten or more counts. CDR1 SGHRS and CDR2 YFSETQ come from the germline V gene. V was shortened by 3 bases and J by 5 bases, with 14 bases between the two germline ends. This CDR3 is built from 14 residues. TCRdb re-analysed the RT-PCR reads in MiXCR, keeping a single row per CDR3 protein. The sample has about 500,000 distinct CDR3 sequences; 15% to 20% are singletons. Here the sequenced sample was CD4+ T cells sorted from PBMCs, taken 23 months after vaccination. The genes are TRBV5-1 and TRBJ1-1, with D hard to call. This clonotype originated in a man aged 50 to 75 who received an inactivated influenza vaccine. CDR3 DNA sequence: TGCGCCAGCAGCTCCGACACGGGCGAGACTGAAGCTTTCTTT. This codes for CASSSDTGETEAFF.